One sample yielded the 17 T cell receptor beta chains listed below, sequenced in a study of blood T cells in healthy people across ages. A second roughly 6 to 12 cycle PCR used barcoded and J-beta primers. A single record per CDR3 protein comes from TCRdb applying MiXCR to the 5' RACE reads. The sample yields 1.5 million to 2 million distinct CDR3 sequences, 39% seen once. Sequences were obtained from blood. The receptors stem from a human donor in good health.

J is TRBJ1-2 and V is TRBV6-2 or TRBV6-3; D gene ambiguous. This CDR3 spans 13 amino acids. Germline CDR1 MNHEY, CDR2 SVGEGT. Trimming took 2 bases from V and 12 from J, leaving 16 bases between them. CDR3 loop: CASSYRQPVDHTF. The CDR3 bases are TGTGCCAGCAGTTACCGGCAGCCGGTGGACCACACCTTC.

The DNA of the CDR3 is TGTGCCAGCTCACCACGAGGACACACAGATACGCAGTATTTT. It encodes CASSPRGHTDTQYF. The rearrangement uses TRBV18 and TRBJ2-3, with D possibly TRBD1 on 5 matching bases. The germline V and J ends were trimmed by 1 base and 2 bases, with 7 bases remaining between them. The CDR3 is made up of 14 amino acids. The germline V gene has CDR1 KGHSH and CDR2 LQKENI.

The chain uses TRBV3-1 and TRBJ1-5; tentative D call: TRBD1 (6 bases). The germline V gene has CDR1 LGHDT and CDR2 YNNKEL (reference sequence). V was pared by 0 bases and J by 6 bases, with 12 bases between. This CDR3 is built from 15 residues. The CDR3 DNA reads as TGTGCCAGCAGCCAAGATCCACAGGGATTTCAGCCCCAGCATTTT. Protein: CASSQDPQGFQPQHF.

This clonotype has only a few counts. V usage is TRBV15 and J usage is TRBJ1-2; D ambiguous. The CDR3 extends over 15 amino acids. In germline, CDR1 is LNHNV, CDR2 YYDKDF (reference sequence). Trimming stripped 0 bases from V and 2 bases from J, with 10 bases between. This chain's CDR3 is CATSREAEANYGYTF. The CDR3 nucleotides read TGTGCCACCAGCAGAGAAGCCGAGGCAAACTATGGCTACACCTTC.

J is TRBJ1-2 and V is TRBV7-9, with D perhaps TRBD1 (6 bases). The CDR3 loop spans 15 amino acids. The ends were cut back, 5 bases at V and 6 bases at J, with 19 bases in the middle. Germline CDR1 reads SEHNR; CDR2 reads FQNEAQ (reference sequence). Written as DNA, the CDR3 is TGTGCCAGCAGCGCCCCCGGGACACTGAAAAATGGCTACACCTTC. This encodes CASSAPGTLKNGYTF.

The CDR3 is CASSLGSGYSYNEQFF. CDR3 in DNA: TGTGCCAGCAGCTTAGGGTCTGGTTACTCCTACAATGAGCAGTTCTTC. V gene TRBV7-9 combines with J gene TRBJ2-1; D unclear. Germline-derived CDR1 and CDR2 are SEHNR and FQNEAQ (reference sequence). The CDR3 consists of 16 residues. The ends were cut back, 1 base at V and 0 bases at J, with 10 bases in the middle.

The rearrangement joins TRBV6-1 to TRBJ2-1; D remains ambiguous. The V gene lost 2 bases and the J gene lost 0 bases, with 11 bases spanning the gap. Looked up from germline, CDR1 is MNHNS and CDR2 is SASEGT. The CDR3 extends over 16 amino acids. CDR3 nucleotide sequence: TGTGCCAGCAGTGAATCCCCTCCCCCCTCCTACAATGAGCAGTTCTTC. It codes for CASSESPPPSYNEQFF.

This clonotype was seen a handful of times. This rearrangement joins TRBV7-2 to TRBJ2-5; D possibly uses TRBD1 or TRBD2 (6 bases each). The V end lost 5 bases, the J end lost 3 bases, and 13 bases lay between the germline ends. Germline V lookup: CDR1 SGHTA, CDR2 FQGNSA. The CDR3 totals 14 residues. The CDR3 sequence: CASSTGGGEETQYF. The CDR3 DNA sequence: TGTGCCAGCAGCACCGGGGGCGGGGAAGAGACCCAGTACTTC.

This rearrangement joins TRBV19 to TRBJ2-1, with 9 positions matching TRBD2. The CDR3 runs to 17 residues. CDR1 LNHDA and CDR2 SQIVND come from the germline V gene (reference sequence). Trimming at V came to 3 bases and at J to 5 bases, leaving 11 bases not matched to a gene. The CDR3 bases are TGTGCCAGTAGTATTTTGCGGGGGGGCCGTTTTAACAATGAGCAGTTCTTC. This sequence encodes CASSILRGGRFNNEQFF.

V is TRBV15 and J is TRBJ1-4; TRBD1 agrees at 7 bases. Per the germline V gene, CDR1 is LNHNV and CDR2 is YYDKDF (reference sequence). The junction had 6 bases not matched to a gene; V was cut back by 3 bases and J by 5 bases. The CDR3 loop spans 15 amino acids. CDR3 residues: CATSRRTGGNEKLFF. In DNA, the CDR3 is TGTGCCACCAGCAGGAGGACAGGAGGAAATGAAAAACTGTTTTTT.

This clonotype has just a few counts. The V gene is TRBV20-1, the J gene TRBJ2-1, with 11 bases aligning to TRBD2. The V segment lost 6 bases and the J segment 7 bases; nucleotides outside the gene matches: 8. Germline CDR1 DFQATT, CDR2 SNEGSKA (reference sequence). This CDR3 contains 14 residues. CDR3 coding DNA: TGCAGTGCACTTTTAGCGGGGGGGGAAAATGAGCAGTTCTTC. It codes for CSALLAGGENEQFF.

This chain connects TRBV27 to TRBJ2-5; 8 bases are a match to TRBD2. Germline V gene lookup returns CDR1 MNHEY and CDR2 SMNVEV (reference sequence). The CDR3 has 16 residues. J lost 5 bases, V lost 5 bases, and 13 bases had no gene match. The CDR3 coding sequence is TGTGCCAGCAGTCCCTGGGGCGGGGGGCCCCAGGAGACCCAGTACTTC. Protein: CASSPWGGGPQETQYF.

Comments on this clonotype: Sequence at one end of the junction differs from germline and may be a read error. The chain combines TRBV5-1 with TRBJ2-7, with D perhaps matching TRBD1 or TRBD2 (6 bases each). Near its end, the DNA agrees better with TRBJ2-5, so the J call may be wrong. This CDR3 is built from 17 residues. CDR1 is SGHRS, CDR2 YFSETQ, per germline. DNA for the CDR3: TGCGCCGGCAGCCTCTGGGTAGGAGGGGGGTACCAAGAGACCCAGTACTTC. Its translation: CAGSLWVGGGYQETQYF.

V usage is TRBV10-3 and J usage is TRBJ2-7; no clear D. Germline assignment: CDR1 ENHRY and CDR2 SYGVKD. V lost 7 bases and J 2 bases, leaving 18 bases between the germline ends. The CDR3 consists of 15 residues. DNA of the CDR3: TGTGCCATCACCAACGGGCCATTATACACCTACGAGCAGTACTTC. It translates to CAITNGPLYTYEQYF.

The rearrangement joins TRBV4-2 to TRBJ1-4; D gene uncertain. The CDR3 sequence is 13 residues long. V lost 1 base to trimming and J lost 8 bases, with 8 bases between them. Germline lookup yields CDR1 LGHNA and CDR2 YNFKEQ. The CDR3 DNA reads as TGTGCCAGCAGCCAAGCTTCGGGGGAAAAACTGTTTTTT. Residues: CASSQASGEKLFF.

This sequence joins TRBV5-1 and TRBJ2-4, with 8 nucleotides matching TRBD2. Matching the DNA end better, TRBJ2-5 makes the J call doubtful. CDR1 is SGHRS, CDR2 YFSETQ, per germline. There are 15 residues in the CDR3. CDR3 bases: TGCGCCAGCAGCGATGGGGACGGGGGGGATGAGACCCAGTACTTC. It yields the protein CASSDGDGGDETQYF.

This clonotype has more than one count but fewer than ten. V gene TRBV7-2 combines with J gene TRBJ2-3; 10 bases are shared with TRBD1. Per germline, CDR1 SGHTA and CDR2 FQGNSA. Trimming cost V 4 bases and J 3 bases; bases outside gene matches: 4. The CDR3 is made up of 15 amino acids. CDR3 bases: TGTGCCAGCAGCTCGGGACAGGGGATGACAGATACGCAGTATTTT. Translated: CASSSGQGMTDTQYF.